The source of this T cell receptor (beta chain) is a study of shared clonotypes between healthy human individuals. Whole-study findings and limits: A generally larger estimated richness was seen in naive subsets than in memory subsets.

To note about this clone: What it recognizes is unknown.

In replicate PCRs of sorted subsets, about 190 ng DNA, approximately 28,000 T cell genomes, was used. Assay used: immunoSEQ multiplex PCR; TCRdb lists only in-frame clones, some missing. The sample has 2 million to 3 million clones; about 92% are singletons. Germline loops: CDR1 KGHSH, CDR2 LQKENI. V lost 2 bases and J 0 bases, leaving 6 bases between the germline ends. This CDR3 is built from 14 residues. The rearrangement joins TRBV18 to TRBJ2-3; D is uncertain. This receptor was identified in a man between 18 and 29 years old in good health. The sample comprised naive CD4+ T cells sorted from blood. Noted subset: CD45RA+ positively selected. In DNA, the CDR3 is TGTGCCAGCTCACCAGCAACTAGCACAGATACGCAGTATTTT. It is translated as CASSPATSTDTQYF.